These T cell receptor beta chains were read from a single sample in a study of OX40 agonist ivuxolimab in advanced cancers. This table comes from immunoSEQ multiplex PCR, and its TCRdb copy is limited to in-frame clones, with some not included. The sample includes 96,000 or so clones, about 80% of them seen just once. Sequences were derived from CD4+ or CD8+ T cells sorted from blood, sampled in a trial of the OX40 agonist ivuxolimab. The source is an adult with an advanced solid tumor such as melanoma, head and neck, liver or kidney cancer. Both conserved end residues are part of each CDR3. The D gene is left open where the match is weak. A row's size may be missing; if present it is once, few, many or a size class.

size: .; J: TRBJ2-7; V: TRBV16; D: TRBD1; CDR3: CASSQGTGLSYEQYF; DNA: TGTGCCAGCAGCCAGGGGACAGGCTTGTCCTACGAGCAGTACTTC
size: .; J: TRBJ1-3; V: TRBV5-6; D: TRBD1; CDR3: CASSLEGTGDTIYF; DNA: TGTGCCAGCAGCTTGGAAGGGACAGGGGACACCATATATTTT
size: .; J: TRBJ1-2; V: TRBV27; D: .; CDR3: CASSLSLQVTNYGYTF; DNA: TGTGCCAGCAGTTTATCCTTACAGGTTACTAACTATGGCTACACCTTC
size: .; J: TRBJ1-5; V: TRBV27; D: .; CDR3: CASSPGGAGYQPQHF; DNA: TGTGCCAGCAGCCCTGGAGGGGCTGGGTATCAGCCCCAGCATTTT
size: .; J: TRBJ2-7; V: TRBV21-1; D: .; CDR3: CASSKWVAYEQYF; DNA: TGTGCCAGCAGCAAATGGGTCGCCTACGAGCAGTACTTC
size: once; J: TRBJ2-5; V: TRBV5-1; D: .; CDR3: CASSSGTRTGAQYF; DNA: TGCGCCAGCAGCTCAGGAACGAGGACGGGGGCCCAGTACTTC
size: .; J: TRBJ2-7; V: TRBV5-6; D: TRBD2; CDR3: CASSILAGGLYEQYF; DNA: TGTGCCAGCAGCATACTAGCGGGGGGTTTATACGAGCAGTACTTC
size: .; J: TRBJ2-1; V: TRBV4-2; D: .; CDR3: CASSQDRLALSYNEQFF; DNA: TGTGCCAGCAGCCAAGATCGACTCGCCTTATCTTACAATGAGCAGTTCTTC
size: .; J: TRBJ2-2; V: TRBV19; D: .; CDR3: CASKNTLNTGELFF; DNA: TGTGCCAGTAAGAATACATTGAACACCGGGGAGCTGTTTTTT
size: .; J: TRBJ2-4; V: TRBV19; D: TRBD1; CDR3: CASSRDRAKNIQYF; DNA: TGTGCCAGTAGTAGGGACAGGGCCAAAAACATTCAGTACTTC
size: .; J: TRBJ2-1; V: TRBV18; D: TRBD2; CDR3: CASSPTSGIAAGEQFF; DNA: TGTGCCAGCTCGCCGACTAGCGGGATTGCCGCGGGAGAGCAGTTCTTC
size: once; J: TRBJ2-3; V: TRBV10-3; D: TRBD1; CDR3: CAISDALDRAFTDTQYF; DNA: TGTGCCATCAGTGACGCCCTCGACAGGGCCTTCACAGATACGCAGTATTTT
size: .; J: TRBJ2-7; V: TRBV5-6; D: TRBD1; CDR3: CASSPTGFSYEQYF; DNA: TGTGCCAGCAGCCCGACAGGGTTCTCCTACGAGCAGTACTTC
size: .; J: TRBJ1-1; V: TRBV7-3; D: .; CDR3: CASSLTGSASEAFF; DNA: TGTGCCAGCAGCTTAACAGGAAGTGCTTCTGAAGCTTTCTTT
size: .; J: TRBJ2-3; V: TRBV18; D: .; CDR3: CASSGLLNGSTDTQYF; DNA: TGTGCCAGCTCAGGACTCCTGAACGGGAGCACAGATACGCAGTATTTT
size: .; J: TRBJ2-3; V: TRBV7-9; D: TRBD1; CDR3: CASATDRVTDTQYF; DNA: TGTGCCAGCGCCACGGACAGGGTCACAGATACGCAGTATTTT
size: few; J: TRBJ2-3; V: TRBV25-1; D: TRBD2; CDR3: CASSAISGGHMSTDTQYF; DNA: TGTGCCAGCAGTGCCATTAGCGGGGGCCACATGAGCACAGATACGCAGTATTTT
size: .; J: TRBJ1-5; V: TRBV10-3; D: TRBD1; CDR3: CAISTGVGNQPQHF; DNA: TGTGCCATTAGCACAGGGGTAGGAAATCAGCCCCAGCATTTT
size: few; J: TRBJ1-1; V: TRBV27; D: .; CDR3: CASSLRDGGSRLNTEAFF; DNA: TGTGCCAGCAGTTTGAGGGATGGCGGCAGTCGTCTAAACACTGAAGCTTTCTTT
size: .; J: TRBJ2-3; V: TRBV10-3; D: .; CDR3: CAISGQGGATDTQYF; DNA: TGTGCCATCAGTGGCCAGGGGGGGGCCACAGATACGCAGTATTTT
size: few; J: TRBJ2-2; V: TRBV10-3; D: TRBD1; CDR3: CAISESKTGALIGELFF; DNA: TGTGCCATCAGTGAGTCGAAAACAGGGGCGCTTATCGGGGAGCTGTTTTTT
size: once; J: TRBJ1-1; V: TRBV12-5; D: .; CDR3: CASGLVQGLYTEAFF; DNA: TGTGCTAGTGGTTTGGTACAGGGATTGTACACTGAAGCTTTCTTT
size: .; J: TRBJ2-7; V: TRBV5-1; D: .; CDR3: CASSFLGASYEQYF; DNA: TGCGCCAGCAGCTTTTTGGGGGCGTCGTACGAGCAGTACTTC
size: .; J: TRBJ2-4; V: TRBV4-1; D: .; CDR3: CASSQERPGDIQYF; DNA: TGCGCCAGCAGCCAAGAGCGGCCGGGGGACATTCAGTACTTC
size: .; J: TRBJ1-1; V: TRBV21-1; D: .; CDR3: CAICWREGEAFF; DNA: TGTGCCATCTGCTGGAGGGAAGGTGAAGCTTTCTTT
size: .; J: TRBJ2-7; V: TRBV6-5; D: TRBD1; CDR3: CASSSGQGASQQYF; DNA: TGTGCCAGCAGTTCGGGACAGGGGGCAAGCCAGCAGTACTTC
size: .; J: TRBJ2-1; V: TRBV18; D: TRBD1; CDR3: CASSAGQGIRSGQFF; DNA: TGTGCCAGCTCAGCGGGACAGGGTATCCGCAGCGGGCAGTTCTTC
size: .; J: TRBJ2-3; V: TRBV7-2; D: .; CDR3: CASSDRGQFSTDTQYF; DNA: TGTGCCAGCAGCGACCGAGGACAGTTCAGCACAGATACGCAGTATTTT
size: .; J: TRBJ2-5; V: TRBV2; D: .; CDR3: CASKPEMVQETQYF; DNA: TGTGCCAGCAAGCCAGAGATGGTGCAAGAGACCCAGTACTTC
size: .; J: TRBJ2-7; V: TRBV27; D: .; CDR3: CASSSNSRGEQYF; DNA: TGTGCCAGCAGTTCTAACTCCCGCGGGGAGCAGTACTTC
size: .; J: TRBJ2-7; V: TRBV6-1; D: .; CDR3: CASSGLGRAESDYEQYF; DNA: TGTGCCAGCAGTGGGTTGGGTAGGGCGGAATCGGATTACGAGCAGTACTTC
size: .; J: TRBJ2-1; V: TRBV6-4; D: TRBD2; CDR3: CASSDSSGRYNEQFF; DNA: TGTGCCAGCAGTGACTCGAGCGGGAGGTACAATGAGCAGTTCTTC
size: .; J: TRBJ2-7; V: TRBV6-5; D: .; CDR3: CATTQGQLDYEQYF; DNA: TGTGCCACCACTCAAGGACAGCTTGACTACGAGCAGTACTTC
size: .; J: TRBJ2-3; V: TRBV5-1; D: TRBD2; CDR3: CASSHGTSGTDTQYF; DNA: TGCGCCAGCAGCCATGGGACTAGCGGCACAGATACGCAGTATTTT
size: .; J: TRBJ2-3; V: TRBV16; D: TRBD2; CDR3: CASSQLTSGHTDTQYF; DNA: TGTGCCAGCAGCCAATTGACTAGCGGACACACAGATACGCAGTATTTT
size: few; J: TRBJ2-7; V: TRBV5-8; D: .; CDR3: CASSLRQSTFYEQYF; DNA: TGTGCCAGCAGCTTGAGGCAGTCGACTTTCTACGAGCAGTACTTC
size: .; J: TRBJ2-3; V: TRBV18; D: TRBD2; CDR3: CASSPQYSGADTQYF; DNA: TGTGCCAGCTCACCCCAGTACAGCGGGGCAGATACGCAGTATTTT